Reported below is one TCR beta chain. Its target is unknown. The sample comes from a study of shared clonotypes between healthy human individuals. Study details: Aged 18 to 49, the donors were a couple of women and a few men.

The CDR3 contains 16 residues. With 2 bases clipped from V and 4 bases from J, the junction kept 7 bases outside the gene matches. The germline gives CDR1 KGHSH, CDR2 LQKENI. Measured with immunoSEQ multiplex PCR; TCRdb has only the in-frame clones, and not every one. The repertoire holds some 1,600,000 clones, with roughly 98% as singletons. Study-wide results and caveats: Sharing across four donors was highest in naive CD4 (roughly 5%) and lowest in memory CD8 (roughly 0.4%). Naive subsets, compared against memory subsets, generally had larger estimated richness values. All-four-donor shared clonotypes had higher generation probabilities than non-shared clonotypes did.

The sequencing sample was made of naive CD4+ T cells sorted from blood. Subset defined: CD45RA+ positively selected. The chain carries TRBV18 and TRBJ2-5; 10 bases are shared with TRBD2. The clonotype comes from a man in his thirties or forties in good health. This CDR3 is CASSPKLAGKGETQYF. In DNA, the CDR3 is TGTGCCAGCTCACCAAAACTAGCGGGAAAGGGAGAGACCCAGTACTTC.